These T cell receptor beta chains were read from a single sample in a study of T cell repertoires in cytomegalovirus infection. TCRdb fed the reads into MiXCR, producing one record per CDR3 protein. The table has about 530,000 distinct CDR3 sequences, around 27% seen once. The source material was PBMCs. These receptors were collected from a human donor in good health (CMV status not recorded). Some clones in this sample may be carry-over from other donors' samples. CDR3s leave out the opening cysteine and the closing phenylalanine or tryptophan. The D gene is left open where the match is weak.

V gene	D gene	CDR3 protein
TRBV27	TRBD2	ASSLLGTSGRYEQY
TRBV6-6	NA	ASTPGVMNTEAF
TRBV18	TRBD1	ASSPLTLGQGETEQY
TRBV6-1	NA	ASSRDSTNYGYT
TRBV11-2	TRBD2	ASRPIRSGRPGYEQF
TRBV7-8	NA	ASSLVWGARNIQY
TRBV12-3/TRBV12-4	NA	ASTLTVNTEAF
TRBV19	NA	ASSIIPDTEAF
TRBV7-9	NA	ASSLAGVPEAF
TRBV2	TRBD2	ASMGGSVTYEQY